Listed below are T cell receptor beta chains from one sample, sequenced in a study of blood T cell repertoires in COVID-19. The assay was immunoSEQ multiplex PCR, and TCRdb's table has in-frame clones only and misses some. The data contain 40,000 to 65,000 clones, just over 85% of them singletons. The sample taken for sequencing was peripheral blood. These receptors were taken from a man in his 70s with active COVID-19. CDR3s include the opening cysteine and the closing phenylalanine or tryptophan. Fields, in order: V gene, CDR3 protein.

TRBV5-6 CASSTGQGGPTSPGIF
TRBV4-1 CASSPSAATNYGYTF
TRBV5-4 CASSPTPGQEFEQYF
TRBV27 CASSRTQGAEETQYF
TRBV25-1 CASGELIGPQHF
TRBV11-3 CASSLQGGGYTF
TRBV6-4 CASSPGQGGYGYTF
TRBV5-6 CASSPQGFGTEAFF
TRBV19 CASSHRVYGYTF
TRBV11-2 CASNPTLGGTTEAFF
TRBV7-2 CASSPPGGDNGYTF
TRBV6-2/TRBV6-3 CASSYTSYEQYF
TRBV6-5 CASSTSGRGNEKLFF
TRBV19 CASSIEAGTAFSYGYTF
TRBV6-6 CASGVPRGPSTEAFF
TRBV7-3 CASSPDFNGELFF
TRBV11-2 CASSSWGRTDTQYF
TRBV7-2 CATLRVNTEAFF
TRBV7-2 CASSLGGLEEYF
TRBV6-1 CASSEEPGAPQHF
TRBV6-5 CASSWGGGSDTQYF
TRBV5-1 CASSLAGLGDTEAFF
TRBV11-3 CASNRGGYDEQFF
TRBV7-9 CASSLSGGQPQHF
TRBV27 CASSLGTVGTEAFF
TRBV4-2 CASSQEGKNYGYTF
TRBV6-6 CASSYSNRGLQETQYF
TRBV6-2/TRBV6-3 CASSYLFGGGNQETQYF
TRBV11-2 CASSYSGLLTGELFF
TRBV19 CASSMDRGWTDTQYF
TRBV7-6 CASSLARKGINEQYF
TRBV10-3 CAISGASSTDTQYF
TRBV27 CASSFGQGGGSYEQYF
TRBV2 CSTSGDQETQYF
TRBV7-3 CASSPRQGTYNEQFF
TRBV6-5 CASSSRQEANTEAFF
TRBV7-2 CASRLRQGTDTQYF
TRBV7-6 CASSLEGAGGYGTQYF
TRBV9 CASSLRGQFNQPQHF
TRBV11-2 CASSLGWDTEAFF
TRBV30 CAWSTRTAVSEGYTF
TRBV12-2 CASRPGPIGVSPLHF
TRBV5-1 CASSPGRVWGYTF
TRBV9 CASSPGTGENIQYF
TRBV9 CASSPSPTNEKLFF
TRBV5-1 CASSRVPESADTQYF
TRBV6-5 CASSYSPGLLYEQYF
TRBV5-1 CASSLDRAQETQYF
TRBV10-3 CAISESTAGGYTF
TRBV6-5 CASSYDREVGNTEAFF